This TCR beta chain emerged from a study of PD-1 blockade in classical Hodgkin lymphoma. Study information: Nivolumab dosed at 3 mg/kg went to patients intravenously every 2 weeks. Whole-study findings and limits: Reasons behind the repertoire differences stay unclear, perhaps disease activity or earlier therapy. A significant rise in TCR diversity by C4D1 was seen for CD4+ but not CD8+ cells.

To note about this clone: Antigen: not known.

Regarding time point: cycle 4 day 1 (C4D1), after 5 to 7 weeks of nivolumab. Every patient experienced relapse after autologous stem cell transplantation, and brentuximab vedotin exposure varied. TCRdb keeps only in-frame clones here, not all; method: immunoSEQ multiplex PCR. The sample holds just under 65,000 clones; roughly nine tenths are singletons and the top ten take roughly 8%. CDR3 length: 12 amino acids. Trimming left V 7 bases short and J 6 bases short, with 13 bases between. From germline, CDR1 is MNHEY and CDR2 SVGAGI. The clonotype originates from a human donor with classical Hodgkin lymphoma. This chain links TRBV6-5 with TRBJ2-7; D is perhaps TRBD2 (6 bases). The input for sequencing was peripheral blood mononuclear cells (PBMCs), taken before the fourth cycle of nivolumab. CDR3 DNA sequence: TGTGCCAGCACGACTAGTCTCGGCGAGCAGTACTTC. Amino acids: CASTTSLGEQYF.